The following is a TCR beta chain sequence with its context. Cohorts were based on clinical histories the participants reported. This CDR3 spans 15 amino acids. The trim removed 4 bases at V and 7 bases at J, leaving 8 bases unmatched. Germline lookup yields CDR1 SGHNT and CDR2 YYREEE (reference sequence). Original data processing: Amplification from reference gene primers served as the basis for estimated nucleated cell counts. Method: immunoSEQ multiplex PCR; TCRdb's copy keeps in-frame clones and lacks some. The V and J calls and clone size are taken from that table; D and trimming were inferred from the DNA. The sample contains 150,000 or so clones, roughly 83% of which appear only once. This entry is derived from a study of blood T cell repertoires in COVID-19.

The J gene is TRBJ1-4, the V gene TRBV5-4, with 9 bases aligning to TRBD1. The sequencing sample was made of PBMCs or T cells enriched from blood (not recorded which). The receptor's source is a woman between 45 and 65 years old who had recovered from COVID-19. For the CDR3, the DNA is TGTGCCAGCAGCACCGAGACAGGGGGGGGTGAAAAACTGTTTTTT. It encodes CASSTETGGGEKLFF.